The next 30 T cell receptor beta chains were all read from a single sample in a study of vaccination and CD4 T cells after COVID-19. Sequencing of DNA taken from cultured CD4+ T cells relied on the Oncomine TCR Beta short-read assay. From the PCR reads, TCRdb called clonotypes with MiXCR, one entry per CDR3 protein. The data show 9,000 to 10,000 distinct CDR3 sequences, 65% to 70% seen once. The treatment: roughly 10-day PBMC culture with coronavirus spike peptide pools or control peptides (ViraFEST assay). These receptors are not linked to any known antigen. Specimen: CD4+ T cells from blood, cultured in vitro, collected before SARS-CoV-2 vaccination. These receptors were obtained from a human donor who had recovered from COVID-19.

V is TRBV19 and J is TRBJ1-2; 10 nucleotides agree with TRBD1. There are 15 residues in the CDR3. Germline lookup yields CDR1 LNHDA and CDR2 SQIVND (reference sequence). Trimming cost V 9 bases and J 5 bases; bases outside gene matches: 12. The chain's CDR3 is CASRDRGIGGYGYTF. Written as DNA, the CDR3 is TGTGCCAGCAGGGACAGGGGAATTGGGGGTTATGGCTACACCTTC.

The J gene is TRBJ1-5, the V gene TRBV18; maybe TRBD1 (5 bases). The ends were cut back, 2 bases at V and 7 bases at J, with 18 bases in the middle. The CDR3 consists of 16 residues. Per germline, CDR1 KGHSH and CDR2 LQKENI. This CDR3 is CASSPMAGSVQQPQHF. In nucleotides, the CDR3 is TGTGCCAGCTCACCAATGGCAGGGAGTGTGCAGCAGCCCCAGCATTTT.

The chain has TRBV28 and TRBJ2-5, with 11 bases that match TRBD1. The J segment lost 5 bases and the V segment lost 5 bases, leaving 4 bases of the junction unmatched. Looked up from germline, CDR1 is MDHEN and CDR2 is SYDVKM. CDR3 size: 14 residues. The CDR3 here is CASSPGQGAETQYF. CDR3 in DNA: TGTGCCAGCAGTCCCGGACAGGGGGCGGAGACCCAGTACTTC.

The rearrangement joins TRBV5-1 to TRBJ2-5; D gene uncertain. Trimming left V 3 bases short and J 1 base short, with 1 base between. In germline, CDR1 is SGHRS, CDR2 YFSETQ. The CDR3 has 11 residues. The DNA of the CDR3 is TGCGCCAGCAGCTCCCAAGAGACCCAGTACTTC. It encodes CASSSQETQYF.

The V and J genes are TRBV5-1 and TRBJ2-3; D is uncertain. From germline, CDR1 is SGHRS and CDR2 YFSETQ. This CDR3 has 11 residues. Trimming shortened V by 0 bases and J by 7 bases, and 3 bases separated the two germline ends. DNA of the CDR3: TGCGCCAGCAGCTTGGAGAATACGCAGTATTTT. This translates into CASSLENTQYF. The variable domain in full, with the rest retrieved from reference TRBV5-1 and TRBJ2-3, is KAGVTQTPRYLIKTRGQQVTLSCSPISGHRSVSWYQQTPGQGLQFLFEYFSETQRNKGNFPGRFSGRQFSNSRSEMNVSTLELGDSALYLCASSLENTQYFGPGTRLTVL.

This clonotype has more than one count but fewer than ten. The CDR3 DNA reads TGTGCCAGCAGTACGGGACAGGCGGCCTCCTACGAGCAGTACTTC. This gives the protein CASSTGQAASYEQYF. The chain uses TRBV6-1 and TRBJ2-7; 8 positions match TRBD1. The CDR3 length is 15 residues. Germline CDR1 and CDR2: MNHNS and SASEGT. J was trimmed by 0 bases and V by 5 bases; bases with no gene match: 6.

The chain has TRBV6-2 or TRBV6-3 and TRBJ1-2; TRBD1 is a possible D gene (5 bases). This CDR3 spans 15 amino acids. Trimming shortened V by 8 bases and J by 8 bases, and 24 bases separated the two germline ends. Germline V gene data show CDR1 as MNHEY and CDR2 as SVGEGT. The CDR3 here is CASSIEVLGTWGYTF. The CDR3 region has the DNA TGTGCCAGCTCGATCGAGGTCCTCGGGACTTGGGGCTACACCTTC.

The chain uses TRBV7-8 and TRBJ2-7, with 10 bases matching TRBD2. This CDR3 is built from 15 residues. The germline gives CDR1 SGHVS, CDR2 FQNEAQ. Germline trimming cut 2 bases from V and 3 bases from J; bases unmatched to any gene: 4. The CDR3 sequence: CASSLIRTSGYEQYF. The CDR3 nucleotides read TGTGCCAGCAGCTTAATTAGGACTAGCGGCTACGAGCAGTACTTC.

The V and J genes are TRBV20-1 and TRBJ2-7; tentatively, D is TRBD1 or TRBD2 (5 bases each). The germline V gene encodes CDR1 DFQATT and CDR2 SNEGSKA (reference sequence). The length of the CDR3 is 15 residues. Trimming took off 6 bases at V and 0 bases at J, with 18 bases between the two ends. This CDR3 is CSAPVGDGFSYEQYF. As DNA, the CDR3 is TGCAGTGCCCCGGTTGGGGACGGCTTCTCCTACGAGCAGTACTTC.

A note on this clonotype: The junction shows a germline mismatch at one end, possibly a read error. V gene TRBV10-2 combines with J gene TRBJ2-3; 10 bases agree with TRBD2. The CDR3 runs 14 residues. The germline gives CDR1 WSHSY, CDR2 SAAADI. The CDR3 is CTSRLAGMGDTQYF. The CDR3 nucleotides are TGCACCAGCAGACTAGCGGGTATGGGAGATACGCAGTATTTT.

The V gene is TRBV2, the J gene TRBJ2-3, with TRBD1 identical over 7 bases. V was pared by 7 bases and J by 4 bases, with 8 bases of the junction left unmatched. Germline lookup yields CDR1 SNHLY and CDR2 FYNNEI. The CDR3 is 14 amino acids. The DNA of the CDR3 is TGTGCCAGCACTGTGACAGGGTCTCCAGATACGCAGTATTTT. Residues: CASTVTGSPDTQYF.

The V call is TRBV12-3 or TRBV12-4, the J call TRBJ2-7; perhaps TRBD1 as D (7 bases). CDR3 length: 15 residues. Trimming cost V 4 bases and J 6 bases, with 19 bases left between them. The CDR3 here is CASSSSTGAAGEQYF. The CDR3 coding sequence is TGTGCCAGCAGTTCCTCCACAGGGGCAGCGGGCGAGCAGTACTTC.

This chain links TRBV10-3 with TRBJ2-5; TRBD1 is a possible D gene (6 bases). The CDR3 has 15 amino acids. Germline-derived CDR1 and CDR2 are ENHRY and SYGVKD. Trimming removed 4 bases from V and 2 bases from J, with 14 bases in between. The CDR3 protein is CAISGGIGGQETQYF. The CDR3 DNA reads TGTGCCATCAGTGGAGGTATAGGGGGACAAGAGACCCAGTACTTC.

The CDR3 protein is CSARAGGAGELFF. The CDR3 nucleotides read TGCAGTGCTAGAGCCGGGGGAGCCGGGGAGCTGTTTTTT. The chain couples TRBV20-1 to TRBJ2-2; D perhaps matches TRBD2 (6 bases). Germline CDR1 reads DFQATT; CDR2 reads SNEGSKA (reference sequence). CDR3 length: 13 amino acids. The germline V and J ends were trimmed by 1 base and 6 bases, with 9 bases remaining between them.

This clonotype was counted a few times. J is TRBJ1-2 and V is TRBV15, with D tentatively TRBD1 (6 bases). The CDR3 runs 14 residues. V was shortened by 0 bases and J by 4 bases, with 9 bases between the two germline ends. Germline CDR1 is LNHNV and CDR2 is YYDKDF (reference sequence). The CDR3: CATSRDYRAYGYTF. The DNA of the CDR3 is TGTGCCACCAGCAGAGATTACAGGGCCTATGGCTACACCTTC. The full variable domain, its missing parts supplied by reference TRBV15 and TRBJ1-2, is DAMVIQNPRYQVTQFGKPVTLSCSQTLNHNVMYWYQQKSSQAPKLLFHYYDKDFNNEADTPDNFQSRRPNTSFCFLDIRSPGLGDTAMYLCATSRDYRAYGYTFGSGTRLTVV.

The rearrangement joins TRBV20-1 to TRBJ2-3; 9 nucleotides align to TRBD2. With V trimmed by 4 bases and J by 4 bases, 12 bases remained unmatched. CDR1 is DFQATT, CDR2 SNEGSKA, per germline (reference sequence). The CDR3 totals 16 residues. In DNA, the CDR3 is TGCAGTGCTAACGACCCCGCTAGCGGGATTTCAGATACGCAGTATTTT. Amino acids: CSANDPASGISDTQYF.

The CDR3 here is CASSLTGSTEAFF. CDR3 coding DNA: TGTGCCAGCAGCTTAACAGGGAGCACTGAAGCTTTCTTT. V is TRBV7-9 and J is TRBJ1-1; D is possibly TRBD1 (6 bases). Per germline, CDR1 SEHNR and CDR2 FQNEAQ (reference sequence). CDR3 length equals 13 residues. Trimming removed 2 bases from V and 4 bases from J, with 8 bases in between.

The J gene is TRBJ1-5, the V gene TRBV20-1; D is uncertain. The germline V gene has CDR1 DFQATT and CDR2 SNEGSKA (reference sequence). Trimming stripped 2 bases from V and 2 bases from J, with 13 bases between. This CDR3 spans 15 amino acids. The CDR3 nucleotides read TGCAGTGCTAGAAGAGGGCCCCTGGGCAATCAGCCCCAGCATTTT. Translating it yields CSARRGPLGNQPQHF.

The chain uses TRBV20-1 and TRBJ2-1; 7 nucleotides align to TRBD2. Trimming at V came to 1 base and at J to 5 bases, leaving 5 bases not matched to a gene. The CDR3 runs to 14 residues. Germline CDR1 DFQATT, CDR2 SNEGSKA (reference sequence). CDR3 DNA sequence: TGCAGTGCTAGAGGGCGGGAGACCCACAATGAGCAGTTCTTC. Translating it yields CSARGRETHNEQFF.

This chain links TRBV7-7 with TRBJ2-2, with 9 positions matching TRBD1. CDR3 length: 15 residues. Germline V gene data show CDR1 as SSHAT and CDR2 as FNYEAQ (reference sequence). Losses at the gene ends were 5 bases for V and 3 bases for J; bases not matched to a gene: 4. The CDR3 region has the DNA TGTGCCAGCAGCCTTGACAGGGGGGACACCGGGGAGCTGTTTTTT. It yields the protein CASSLDRGDTGELFF.

V gene TRBV6-1 combines with J gene TRBJ2-7, with D perhaps TRBD1 or TRBD2 (5 bases each). The V end was cut by 8 bases, the J end by 4 bases, with 15 bases between. Germline loops: CDR1 MNHNS, CDR2 SASEGT. The CDR3 contains 13 residues. The CDR3 protein is CASRGRARYEQYF. Written as DNA, the CDR3 is TGTGCCAGCCGGGGCAGGGCGAGGTACGAGCAGTACTTC.

This sequence joins TRBV20-1 and TRBJ2-1; no clear D gene. The length of the CDR3 is 15 residues. V was clipped by 3 bases and J by 0 bases, with 12 bases between them. Looked up from germline, CDR1 is DFQATT and CDR2 is SNEGSKA (reference sequence). The CDR3 coding sequence is TGCAGTGCTAGGGAACCAGTAGTCTCCTACAATGAGCAGTTCTTC. Amino acids: CSAREPVVSYNEQFF.

The chain is built from TRBV19 and TRBJ2-5; 8 nucleotides align to TRBD2. Germline assignment: CDR1 LNHDA and CDR2 SQIVND (reference sequence). With 8 bases clipped from V and 5 bases from J, the junction kept 7 bases outside the gene matches. The CDR3 spans 13 residues. The CDR3 DNA reads TGTGCCAGTCAAGCGGGAGTGGGGGAGACCCAGTACTTC. It encodes CASQAGVGETQYF. Full variable domain (outside the CDR3, taken from reference TRBV19 and TRBJ2-5): DGGITQSPKYLFRKEGQNVTLSCEQNLNHDAMYWYRQDPGQGLRLIYYSQIVNDFQKGDIAEGYSVSREKKESFPLTVTSAQKNPTAFYLCASQAGVGETQYFGPGTRLLVL.

This rearrangement joins TRBV12-5 to TRBJ1-1, with 7 bases that match TRBD1. The CDR3 is 15 residues long. With V trimmed by 1 base and J by 4 bases, 6 bases remained unmatched. The germline V gene encodes CDR1 LGHNT and CDR2 FRNRAP. The CDR3: CASGLGDGTATEAFF. The DNA of the CDR3 is TGTGCTAGTGGTTTGGGCGACGGGACAGCCACTGAAGCTTTCTTT.

The chain recombines TRBV25-1 with TRBJ2-5, with TRBD2 as a possible D gene (6 bases). The CDR3 has 11 residues. Germline V gene data show CDR1 as MGHDK and CDR2 as SYGVNS. The chain's CDR3 is CAGLHQETQYF. CDR3 DNA sequence: TGTGCGGGACTCCACCAAGAGACCCAGTACTTC.

In its sample, this clonotype was seen a few times. The chain combines TRBV6-1 with TRBJ2-2; 7 nucleotides agree with TRBD1. The germline V gene encodes CDR1 MNHNS and CDR2 SASEGT. This CDR3 is built from 14 residues. The trim removed 6 bases at V and 4 bases at J, leaving 5 bases unmatched. DNA for the CDR3: TGTGCCAGCAGCCGATCAGGGGGCACCGGGGAGCTGTTTTTT. Protein sequence: CASSRSGGTGELFF.

The rearrangement uses TRBV12-3 or TRBV12-4 and TRBJ2-7; TRBD2 matches 13 bases. Losses at the gene ends were 5 bases for V and 5 bases for J; bases not matched to a gene: 3. The CDR3 length is 14 residues. CDR3: CASSRTSGSHEQYF. DNA of the CDR3: TGTGCCAGCAGTCGGACTAGCGGGAGCCACGAGCAGTACTTC.

The chain couples TRBV7-9 to TRBJ2-5; TRBD1 or TRBD2 may be the D gene (8 bases each). This CDR3 region has 16 residues. V shed 3 bases and J shed 5 bases, with 19 bases lying between them. Germline CDR1 is SEHNR and CDR2 is FQNEAQ (reference sequence). The CDR3 protein is CASSFSGTGIGETQYF. CDR3 coding DNA: TGTGCCAGCAGCTTTAGCGGGACAGGAATCGGGGAGACCCAGTACTTC.

This chain joins TRBV2 and TRBJ1-1, with D uncertain. Germline lookup yields CDR1 SNHLY and CDR2 FYNNEI. V lost 7 bases and J lost 1, with 10 bases in between. This CDR3 comprises 13 residues. Here the CDR3 DNA reads TGTGCCAGCACGGAATTTGCGAACACTGAAGCTTTCTTT. Residues: CASTEFANTEAFF. Filled out from reference TRBV2 and TRBJ1-1, the complete variable domain reads EPEVTQTPSHQVTQMGQEVILRCVPISNHLYFYWYRQILGQKVEFLVSFYNNEISEKSEIFDDQFSVERPDGSNFTLKIRSTKLEDSAMYFCASTEFANTEAFFGQGTRLTVV.

The gene calls are TRBV20-1 and TRBJ2-5; 7 bases match TRBD2. This CDR3 has 13 amino acids. The germline V gene has CDR1 DFQATT and CDR2 SNEGSKA (reference sequence). V lost 6 bases to trimming and J lost 2 bases; unmatched junction nucleotides: 6. The CDR3 sequence is CSARTRPQETQYF. The CDR3 nucleotides read TGCAGTGCCCGGACTAGACCACAAGAGACCCAGTACTTC.